This T cell receptor (beta chain) is drawn from a study of T cell changes during pregnancy in multiple sclerosis. TCRdb's table, derived via immunoSEQ multiplex PCR, lists solely in-frame clones and lacks some. The sample lists some 37,000 clones, more than 90% occurring once. The V end lost 0 bases, the J end lost 5 bases, and 12 bases lay between the germline ends. CDR3 length: 15 residues. CDR1 is SGHNT, CDR2 YYREEE, per germline (reference sequence). This receptor was obtained from a female donor with multiple sclerosis, enrolled in a pregnancy study. V gene TRBV5-4 combines with J gene TRBJ2-1, with D possibly being TRBD1 (6 bases). The starting material was CD8+ T cells from peripheral blood mononuclear cells, obtained after pregnancy. This CDR3 reads CASSLVGAGHNEQFF. DNA of the CDR3: TGTGCCAGCAGCTTGGTGGGGGCCGGCCACAATGAGCAGTTCTTC. Complete variable domain (other parts from reference TRBV5-4 and TRBJ2-1): ETGVTQSPTHLIKTRGQQVTLRCSSQSGHNTVSWYQQALGQGPQFIFQYYREEENGRGNFPPRFSGLQFPNYSSELNVNALELDDSALYLCASSLVGAGHNEQFFGPGTRLTVL.